This entry lists 15 T cell receptor beta chains sequenced from one sample in a study of T cells in Graves' hyperthyroidism and ophthalmopathy. RNA transcripts gave rise to amplified TCR beta CDR3 regions. The HTBI primer set drove a first-round RT-PCR of the TCR CDR3. In TCRdb, the multiplex PCR reads were re-called with MiXCR into one record per CDR3 protein. The table has about 360,000 distinct CDR3 sequences, 13% seen once. The sequencing input was blood. These receptor sequences come from a woman younger than 35 with Graves' hyperthyroidism.

This clonotype occurred many times. The chain employs TRBV7-2 and TRBJ1-4; the D gene is possibly TRBD1 (5 bases). The CDR3 has 18 amino acids. Trimming removed 1 base from V and 0 bases from J, with 15 bases in between. Germline V gene sequence: CDR1 SGHTA, CDR2 FQGNSA. The CDR3 sequence is CASSLDSDSYTTNEKLFF. In DNA form, the CDR3 reads TGTGCCAGCAGCTTAGATTCAGACAGTTATACAACTAATGAAAAACTGTTTTTT.

V and J are TRBV15 and TRBJ1-2; 8 bases are a match to TRBD1. The length of the CDR3 is 17 residues. The V and J ends lost 1 base and 7 bases, in that order; junction bases with no gene match: 14. Germline-derived CDR1 and CDR2 are LNHNV and YYDKDF (reference sequence). The CDR3 DNA reads as TGTGCCACCAGCAGAGGTACCCCCGGACAGGGTATGCGTGGCTACACCTTC. This codes for CATSRGTPGQGMRGYTF.

This clonotype was observed at least ten times. The chain combines TRBV7-2 with TRBJ2-1; 10 bases map to TRBD2. Unmatched junction bases numbered 8, after V lost 1 base and J lost 14 bases. CDR3 length: 14 residues. Germline V CDR1 and CDR2: SGHTA, FQGNSA. DNA of the CDR3: TGTGCCAGCAGCTTAGGCGCTAGCGGGGGCCCAAAGTTCTTC. It is translated as CASSLGASGGPKFF.

This clonotype appeared many times. The chain links TRBV5-6 to TRBJ1-1; tentative D call: TRBD1 (5 bases). The CDR3 extends over 15 amino acids. Germline V lookup: CDR1 SGHDT, CDR2 YYEEEE. V was trimmed by 2 bases and J by 0 bases, leaving 11 bases between them. The CDR3 nucleotides read TGTGCCAGCAGCTTTATGCCAGGGATGAACACTGAAGCTTTCTTT. Its translation: CASSFMPGMNTEAFF.

There are a few counts of this clonotype. The chain couples TRBV12-3 or TRBV12-4 to TRBJ2-4, with 7 bases aligning to TRBD1. The CDR3 has 15 residues. With 5 bases clipped from V and 9 bases from J, the junction kept 13 bases outside the gene matches. The CDR3 sequence: CASSPTGTAVSIQYF. Here the CDR3 DNA reads TGTGCCAGCAGTCCTACCGGGACAGCCGTAAGCATTCAGTACTTC.

There are many counts of this clonotype. The chain carries TRBV5-1 and TRBJ1-1, with 7 bases fitting TRBD1. The germline CDR1 and CDR2 sequences are SGHRS and YFSETQ. Trimming removed 4 bases from V and 5 bases from J; junction bases left unmatched: 5. This CDR3 contains 13 residues. DNA for the CDR3: TGCGCCAGCAGCCGGGACAGTTTAACTGAAGCTTTCTTT. Protein product: CASSRDSLTEAFF.

This clonotype was counted at least ten times. The chain joins TRBV9 to TRBJ2-1; TRBD2 matches 8 bases. CDR3 size: 16 residues. Per the germline V gene, CDR1 is SGDLS and CDR2 is YYNGEE. J was trimmed by 6 bases and V by 2 bases; bases with no gene match: 10. The CDR3 protein is CASSVTSGSIPNEQFF. CDR3 nucleotide sequence: TGTGCCAGCAGCGTCACCAGCGGGAGTATCCCCAATGAGCAGTTCTTC.

This clonotype has only a few counts. The chain joins TRBV19 to TRBJ2-7, with a tentative D call TRBD2 (6 bases). The germline gives CDR1 LNHDA, CDR2 SQIVND (reference sequence). The CDR3 is made up of 17 amino acids. Trimming took off 4 bases at V and 0 bases at J, with 19 bases between the two ends. The CDR3: CASSRSLGGDGSYEQYF. The CDR3 DNA follows: TGTGCCAGTAGTAGGAGTTTGGGGGGAGACGGCTCCTACGAGCAGTACTTC.

At least ten counts were recorded for this clonotype. This chain links TRBV5-6 with TRBJ1-1; D not certain. Germline V CDR1 and CDR2: SGHDT, YYEEEE. This CDR3 has 13 residues. V lost 2 bases and J 3 bases, leaving 8 bases between the germline ends. CDR3 sequence: CASSFFTDTEAFF. The DNA of the CDR3 is TGTGCCAGCAGCTTTTTTACGGACACTGAAGCTTTCTTT. Filled out from reference TRBV5-6 and TRBJ1-1, the complete variable domain reads DAGVTQSPTHLIKTRGQQVTLRCSPKSGHDTVSWYQQALGQGPQFIFQYYEEEERQRGNFPDRFSGHQFPNYSSELNVNALLLGDSALYLCASSFFTDTEAFFGQGTRLTVV.

The chain links TRBV12-3 or TRBV12-4 to TRBJ2-3; 7 positions agree with TRBD2. The CDR3 runs 16 residues. The ends lost 7 bases at V and 2 bases at J; junction bases unmatched: 12. The CDR3 nucleotides are TGTGCCAGCACCCTGGGAGGGAGCAGTTTCACAGATACGCAGTATTTT. Protein sequence: CASTLGGSSFTDTQYF.

This clonotype was picked up many times. The chain couples TRBV15 to TRBJ2-7; perhaps D is TRBD1 or TRBD2 (6 bases each). Germline V lookup: CDR1 LNHNV, CDR2 YYDKDF (reference sequence). V lost 7 bases and J 0 bases, leaving 13 bases between the germline ends. The CDR3 runs to 14 residues. The CDR3 DNA reads as TGTGCCACCAAGAACAGGGAGGTCTCCTACGAGCAGTACTTC. Translated: CATKNREVSYEQYF.

This clonotype was found many times. The chain recombines TRBV12-3 or TRBV12-4 with TRBJ1-2; the D gene is possibly TRBD1 (6 bases). With 6 bases removed from V and 4 bases from J, the gap between germline ends came to 21 bases. The CDR3 contains 16 residues. The DNA of the CDR3 is TGTGCCAGCAGGCCCGGGGGGGGCAGGGTATTCTATGGCTACACCTTC. This gives the protein CASRPGGGRVFYGYTF.

This clonotype was seen many times. This CDR3 reads CASIRGPTLDTEAFF. DNA of the CDR3: TGTGCCAGCATTAGAGGGCCTACATTGGACACTGAAGCTTTCTTT. The rearrangement uses TRBV6-1 and TRBJ1-1; D ambiguous. Germline lookup yields CDR1 MNHNS and CDR2 SASEGT. This CDR3 is built from 15 residues. Trimming cost V 7 bases and J 3 bases, with 18 bases left between them.

This clonotype has only a few counts. The genes are TRBV12-3 or TRBV12-4 and TRBJ1-1; tentative D call: TRBD1 (6 bases). The length of the CDR3 is 15 residues. The ends were cut back, 2 bases at V and 0 bases at J, with 10 bases in the middle. The CDR3 region has the DNA TGTGCCAGCAGTTTACAATCAGGGGTGAACACTGAAGCTTTCTTT. Its translation: CASSLQSGVNTEAFF.

This clonotype was seen many times. J is TRBJ2-3 and V is TRBV6-1, with D unclear. Germline-derived CDR1 and CDR2 are MNHNS and SASEGT. Trimming left V 5 bases short and J 0 bases short, with 12 bases between. The CDR3 runs 15 residues. The CDR3 DNA sequence: TGTGCCAGCAGTTATACTTCTTCTAGCACAGATACGCAGTATTTT. Protein product: CASSYTSSSTDTQYF.